A selection of T cell receptor beta chains follows, all from one sample in a study of blood T cell repertoires in COVID-19. The table came from immunoSEQ multiplex PCR; TCRdb's copy has only in-frame clones and leaves some out. Counted here are 150,000 to 200,000 clones, around 90% occurring once; the ten biggest clones make up 0.5% to 0.55%. The sequenced sample consisted of peripheral blood. These receptors came from a man between 45 and 60 years old with acute or convalescent COVID-19. CDR3s include the opening cysteine and the closing phenylalanine or tryptophan. A D gene is named only where the DNA matches it firmly. A row's size may be missing; if present it is once, few, many or a size class.

clone_size: .; d_call: TRBD1; v_call: TRBV3-1/TRBV3-2; j_call: TRBJ1-6; cdr3_nt: TGTGCCAGCAGCCGCCAGGACAGGGGGAATCCACCCCTCCACTTT; cdr3_aa: CASSRQDRGNPPLHF
clone_size: few; d_call: .; v_call: TRBV5-1; j_call: TRBJ2-2; cdr3_nt: TGCGCCAGCGTCTCGGGGTCGTTGAACACCGGGGAGCTGTTTTTT; cdr3_aa: CASVSGSLNTGELFF
clone_size: once; d_call: .; v_call: TRBV28; j_call: TRBJ2-7; cdr3_nt: TGTGCCAGCAGTTTTACTAGCTACTACGAGCAGTACTTC; cdr3_aa: CASSFTSYYEQYF
clone_size: .; d_call: TRBD2; v_call: TRBV6-4; j_call: TRBJ2-7; cdr3_nt: TGTGCCAGCAGTGAAAGTAGCGGGAGCTACGAGCAGTACTTC; cdr3_aa: CASSESSGSYEQYF
clone_size: .; d_call: .; v_call: TRBV7-8; j_call: TRBJ1-1; cdr3_nt: TGTGCCAGCAGAACAGGGCAAAGCCTGAACACTGAAGCTTTCTTT; cdr3_aa: CASRTGQSLNTEAFF
clone_size: .; d_call: .; v_call: TRBV3-1/TRBV3-2; j_call: TRBJ1-2; cdr3_nt: TGTGCCAGCAGCCAAGATTTTTCAGGGCCAGACTATGGCTACACCTTC; cdr3_aa: CASSQDFSGPDYGYTF
clone_size: .; d_call: TRBD1; v_call: TRBV30; j_call: TRBJ1-5; cdr3_nt: TGTGCCTGGGGGGGACAGTTCGATCAGCCCCAGCATTTT; cdr3_aa: CAWGGQFDQPQHF
clone_size: .; d_call: .; v_call: TRBV30; j_call: TRBJ2-5; cdr3_nt: TGTGTCTGGAGCTATAGGGGGGGCCCCAGGGAGACCCAGTACTTC; cdr3_aa: CVWSYRGGPRETQYF
clone_size: .; d_call: .; v_call: TRBV7-8; j_call: TRBJ2-5; cdr3_nt: TGTGCCAGCAGAAACCCATCTGGGCGACGCCAAGAGACCCAGTACTTC; cdr3_aa: CASRNPSGRRQETQYF
clone_size: .; d_call: TRBD1; v_call: TRBV5-1; j_call: TRBJ1-2; cdr3_nt: TGCGCCAGCAGCTCCTCCGGGACAGAGAACTATGGCTACACCTTC; cdr3_aa: CASSSSGTENYGYTF
clone_size: .; d_call: .; v_call: TRBV6-9; j_call: TRBJ2-5; cdr3_nt: TGTGCCACCCGTCCCGACAGACCATTCCAAGAGACCCAGTACTTC; cdr3_aa: CATRPDRPFQETQYF
clone_size: .; d_call: .; v_call: TRBV2; j_call: TRBJ2-7; cdr3_nt: TGTGCCAGCAGCCTGAGACTAGCAGGGGACTACGAGCAGTACTTC; cdr3_aa: CASSLRLAGDYEQYF
clone_size: .; d_call: .; v_call: TRBV6-6; j_call: TRBJ1-5; cdr3_nt: TGTGCCAGCAGTTACTCTGAGAATCAGCCCCAGCATTTT; cdr3_aa: CASSYSENQPQHF
clone_size: .; d_call: TRBD2; v_call: TRBV6-2/TRBV6-3; j_call: TRBJ2-3; cdr3_nt: TGTGCCAGCAGTGCCTACTCCGGGACTAGCGGGAGTGCAGATACGCAGTATTTT; cdr3_aa: CASSAYSGTSGSADTQYF
clone_size: .; d_call: .; v_call: TRBV7-9; j_call: TRBJ2-5; cdr3_nt: TGTGCCAGCAGCTTAGAGGACTACGGGGCGGAGACCCAGTACTTC; cdr3_aa: CASSLEDYGAETQYF
clone_size: once; d_call: .; v_call: TRBV9; j_call: TRBJ2-3; cdr3_nt: TGTGCCAGCAGTTGGGGGCGGAGAGGGCCAGATACGCAGTATTTT; cdr3_aa: CASSWGRRGPDTQYF
clone_size: .; d_call: .; v_call: TRBV21-1; j_call: TRBJ1-1; cdr3_nt: TGTGCCAGCAGCAAAGGAGGGGGTGGGACGGGGATGAACACTGAAGCTTTCTTT; cdr3_aa: CASSKGGGGTGMNTEAFF
clone_size: few; d_call: .; v_call: TRBV25-1; j_call: TRBJ1-2; cdr3_nt: TGTGCCACCCTCGACCGGGGGGTAACCTATGGCTACACCTTC; cdr3_aa: CATLDRGVTYGYTF
clone_size: .; d_call: TRBD1; v_call: TRBV27; j_call: TRBJ1-2; cdr3_nt: TGTGCCAGCAGTTTTACCTTTCAGGGGGGCTATGGCTACACCTTC; cdr3_aa: CASSFTFQGGYGYTF
clone_size: .; d_call: TRBD1; v_call: TRBV3-1/TRBV3-2; j_call: TRBJ2-1; cdr3_nt: TGTGCCAGCAGCCCCCGACAGGGCCCCTACAATGAGCAGTTCTTC; cdr3_aa: CASSPRQGPYNEQFF
clone_size: .; d_call: TRBD2; v_call: TRBV7-2; j_call: TRBJ2-3; cdr3_nt: TGTGCCAGCAGCTTTAGCGGGAGAGGGGATACGCAGTATTTT; cdr3_aa: CASSFSGRGDTQYF
clone_size: .; d_call: TRBD1; v_call: TRBV19; j_call: TRBJ2-5; cdr3_nt: TGTGCCACCCGAGAACAGGGGGCGAGTGTAGAGACCCAGTACTTC; cdr3_aa: CATREQGASVETQYF
clone_size: .; d_call: TRBD1; v_call: TRBV5-1; j_call: TRBJ1-1; cdr3_nt: TGCGCCAGCAGCTTGGAGGGACAGCAATCTGAAGCTTTCTTT; cdr3_aa: CASSLEGQQSEAFF
clone_size: .; d_call: TRBD2; v_call: TRBV28; j_call: TRBJ2-3; cdr3_nt: TGTGCCAGCAGTCCAAGGAAGGCTATAAGGACTAGTAGGGATTCCACAGATACGCAGTATTTT; cdr3_aa: CASSPRKAIRTSRDSTDTQYF
clone_size: .; d_call: .; v_call: TRBV21-1; j_call: TRBJ1-5; cdr3_nt: TGTGCCAGCGACTCTGGGGCGAATCAGCCCCAGCATTTT; cdr3_aa: CASDSGANQPQHF
clone_size: .; d_call: .; v_call: TRBV7-9; j_call: TRBJ1-4; cdr3_nt: TGTGCCAGCAGCCCTTCAGGTGTGCAAAAACTGTTTTTT; cdr3_aa: CASSPSGVQKLFF
clone_size: once; d_call: TRBD2; v_call: TRBV28; j_call: TRBJ2-1; cdr3_nt: TGTGCCAGCAGCCCCTCGCTAGCGGGAGCTAATGAGCAGTTCTTC; cdr3_aa: CASSPSLAGANEQFF